Below, 9 T cell receptor beta chains from the same sample are listed, as sequenced in a study of blood T cell repertoires in COVID-19. Sequencing was performed with immunoSEQ multiplex PCR; in TCRdb, only in-frame clones are kept and a portion is missing. The data hold a few hundred thousand clones, with 85% observed a single time. Sequencing was carried out using PBMCs or T cells enriched from blood (not recorded which). The origin of the receptors is a middle-aged man who had recovered from COVID-19.

The chain is built from TRBV11-3 and TRBJ2-7; D possibly corresponds to TRBD1 (5 bases). Per the germline V gene, CDR1 is SGHNT and CDR2 is YENEEA. V was pared by 1 base and J by 4 bases, with 11 bases between. There are 14 residues in the CDR3. The CDR3 spells CASSLGQGRYEQYF. CDR3 DNA sequence: TGTGCCAGCAGCTTAGGGCAGGGTAGGTACGAGCAGTACTTC.

The table lists this clone with a count of one. The chain uses TRBV7-2 and TRBJ2-7; 11 bases agree with TRBD2. Losses at the gene ends were 2 bases for V and 7 bases for J; bases not matched to a gene: 10. The CDR3 length is 16 residues. Germline V lookup: CDR1 SGHTA, CDR2 FQGNSA. The CDR3 sequence is CASSLLTSGRPWEQYF. The DNA for the CDR3 is TGTGCCAGCAGCTTACTCACTAGCGGGAGACCGTGGGAGCAGTACTTC.

The V gene is TRBV30, the J gene TRBJ1-2, with a tentative D call TRBD1 (5 bases). Germline-derived CDR1 and CDR2 are GTSNPN and SVGIG (reference sequence). The CDR3 contains 11 residues. V lost 3 bases, J lost 7 bases, and 9 bases lay in between. The CDR3 loop is CAWRWGSGYTF. The DNA of the CDR3 is TGTGCCTGGAGATGGGGCTCTGGCTACACCTTC.

The rearrangement joins TRBV30 to TRBJ1-1; 7 bases align to TRBD1. Trimming removed 1 base from V and 0 bases from J; junction bases left unmatched: 8. Germline CDR1 reads GTSNPN; CDR2 reads SVGIG (reference sequence). The CDR3 is 16 amino acids. The DNA for the CDR3 is TGTGCCTGGAGTGATAAGGGGGCAAGGATGAACACTGAAGCTTTCTTT. Protein product: CAWSDKGARMNTEAFF.

V gene TRBV9 combines with J gene TRBJ2-5, with 11 bases matching TRBD2. The CDR3 runs to 15 residues. Germline V gene sequence: CDR1 SGDLS, CDR2 YYNGEE. The V gene end was trimmed by 4 bases and the J gene end by 4 bases; junction bases not matched to a gene: 6. DNA of the CDR3: TGTGCCAGCAGCACCACTAGCGGGAGAGCAGAGACCCAGTACTTC. Its protein is CASSTTSGRAETQYF.

This sequence joins TRBV5-1 and TRBJ2-3, with 9 nucleotides matching TRBD1. Per the germline V gene, CDR1 is SGHRS and CDR2 is YFSETQ. The CDR3 spans 15 residues. Germline trimming cut 4 bases from V and 2 bases from J; bases unmatched to any gene: 5. The CDR3 reads CASSPRTGATDTQYF. The CDR3 coding sequence is TGCGCCAGCAGCCCAAGGACAGGGGCCACAGATACGCAGTATTTT.

The chain links TRBV5-4 to TRBJ2-1; TRBD2 matches at 14 bases. V shed 4 bases, J shed 8 bases, and the junction held 5 bases outside the gene matches. The germline gives CDR1 SGHNT, CDR2 YYREEE (reference sequence). The CDR3 is made up of 15 amino acids. The CDR3 spells CASSTMTSGRDEQFF. The CDR3 coding sequence is TGTGCCAGCAGCACGATGACTAGCGGGAGGGATGAGCAGTTCTTC.

V and J are TRBV7-9 and TRBJ2-5; D gene unclear. The CDR3 runs to 15 residues. Trimming took off 2 bases at V and 5 bases at J, with 15 bases between the two ends. The V gene's germline CDR1 is SEHNR and CDR2 FQNEAQ (reference sequence). The CDR3 sequence: CASSLISVAGETQYF. The CDR3, as DNA: TGTGCCAGCAGCTTAATCTCGGTAGCCGGCGAGACCCAGTACTTC.

This chain connects TRBV29-1 to TRBJ2-1; perhaps TRBD2 as D (6 bases). The germline V gene encodes CDR1 SQVTM and CDR2 ANQGSEA. CDR3 length: 12 amino acids. V lost 8 bases and J lost 4, with 12 bases in between. The CDR3 DNA reads TGCAGCCTTCTACGGGGGTACAATGAGCAGTTCTTC. Translation gives CSLLRGYNEQFF.